A selection of T cell receptor beta chains follows, all from one sample in a study of identical twins. MiXCR, applied by TCRdb to the 5' RACE reads, yields one record per CDR3 protein. Found here are about 470,000 distinct CDR3 sequences, roughly 24% of them singletons; the top ten hold about 2.7%. The same data also went into a second study, on T cells expressing NK-cell markers.

Source material: CD4+ T cells sorted from blood. Source of these receptors: a woman aged 18-35 years in good health. Both conserved end residues are part of each CDR3. D genes are given only for firm matches. Only some rows state a clone size, as once, few, many or a class for expanded clones.

j_gene | d_gene | v_gene | len | abundance | CDR3nt | CDR3aa
TRBJ2-7 | . | TRBV4-2 | 16 | few | TGTGCCAGCAGCCAAGATAACGTCAAAGGGGTCAACGAGCAGTACTTC | CASSQDNVKGVNEQYF
TRBJ2-7 | TRBD1 | TRBV5-6 | 14 | . | TGTGCCAGCAGCCCATCGGGACAGTCCTACGAGCAGTACTTC | CASSPSGQSYEQYF
TRBJ2-2 | TRBD2 | TRBV7-9 | 15 | few | TGTGCCTCCACGGCTCTAGCGGGTTTTGTCGGGGAGCTGTTTTTT | CASTALAGFVGELFF
TRBJ2-5 | TRBD1 | TRBV20-1 | 15 | few | TGCAGTGCTAGAGACCCCAGGGGGCGTCAAGAGACCCAGTACTTC | CSARDPRGRQETQYF
TRBJ2-1 | . | TRBV12-3/TRBV12-4 | 16 | . | TGTGCCAGCAGTTTAAGAGGGCAGGGGAGTATGAATGAGCAGTTCTTC | CASSLRGQGSMNEQFF
TRBJ2-6 | . | TRBV20-1 | 13 | . | TGCAGTGCTAGAGATGCAGGGGCCAACGTCCTGACTTTC | CSARDAGANVLTF
TRBJ2-3 | TRBD2 | TRBV20-1 | 14 | few | TGCAGTGCTAGAGAGGTAGCGGGAGTTGGTACGCAGTATTTT | CSAREVAGVGTQYF
TRBJ2-5 | . | TRBV3-1 | 13 | many | TGTGCCAGCAGCCAAGGACCGCAAGAGACCCAGTACTTC | CASSQGPQETQYF
TRBJ2-4 | . | TRBV7-6 | 13 | once | TGTGCCAGCAGCTTCCGTACGGGGGAGATTCAGTACTTC | CASSFRTGEIQYF
TRBJ2-7 | . | TRBV20-1 | 12 | many | TGCAGTGCCCAAGACGCGACGTACGAGCAGTACTTC | CSAQDATYEQYF
TRBJ2-1 | . | TRBV6-5 | 16 | . | TGTGCCAGCAGTTCCCCGGGCGGTGGATCTGGCAATGAGCAGTTCTTC | CASSSPGGGSGNEQFF
TRBJ2-4 | TRBD2 | TRBV7-2 | 13 | few | TGTGCCAGCACGGGGGGGACCAAAAACATTCAGTACTTC | CASTGGTKNIQYF
TRBJ2-3 | TRBD2 | TRBV5-1 | 18 | many | TGCGCCAGCAGCCTCCGACTAGCGGCAGGGCTTAGCACAGATACGCAGTATTTT | CASSLRLAAGLSTDTQYF
TRBJ2-7 | . | TRBV12-3/TRBV12-4 | 16 | . | TGTGCCAGCAGTCTGGTGTCCTGGCCGAGATCTAGAGAGCAGTACTTC | CASSLVSWPRSREQYF
TRBJ1-4 | . | TRBV2 | 13 | few | TGTGCCAGCAGAGGGGTCAGCGGGGAAAAACTGTTTTTT | CASRGVSGEKLFF
TRBJ2-1 | TRBD1 | TRBV2 | 14 | few | TGTGCCAGCACAAGACAGGGGGTCTACAATGAGCAGTTCTTC | CASTRQGVYNEQFF
TRBJ2-2 | . | TRBV2 | 14 | few | TGTGCCAGCACCTTAGACTGGAACACCGGGGAGCTGTTTTTT | CASTLDWNTGELFF
TRBJ2-1 | . | TRBV2 | 15 | . | TGTGCCAGCAGTTACCTAGCCCCCTCCTACAATGAGCAGTTCTTC | CASSYLAPSYNEQFF
TRBJ2-7 | . | TRBV5-1 | 20 | . | TGCGCCAGCAGCCTATCAAGTATGACAGTCGTAGGAGGAAAAGCATACGAGCAGTACTTC | CASSLSSMTVVGGKAYEQYF
TRBJ1-4 | TRBD1 | TRBV20-1 | 13 | . | TGCAGTGCTGCAGGGGGTGCTAATGAAAAACTGTTTTTT | CSAAGGANEKLFF
TRBJ2-1 | . | TRBV20-1 | 15 | few | TGCAGTGCTAGAGATATGGCGGGCCGATACAATGAGCAGTTCTTC | CSARDMAGRYNEQFF